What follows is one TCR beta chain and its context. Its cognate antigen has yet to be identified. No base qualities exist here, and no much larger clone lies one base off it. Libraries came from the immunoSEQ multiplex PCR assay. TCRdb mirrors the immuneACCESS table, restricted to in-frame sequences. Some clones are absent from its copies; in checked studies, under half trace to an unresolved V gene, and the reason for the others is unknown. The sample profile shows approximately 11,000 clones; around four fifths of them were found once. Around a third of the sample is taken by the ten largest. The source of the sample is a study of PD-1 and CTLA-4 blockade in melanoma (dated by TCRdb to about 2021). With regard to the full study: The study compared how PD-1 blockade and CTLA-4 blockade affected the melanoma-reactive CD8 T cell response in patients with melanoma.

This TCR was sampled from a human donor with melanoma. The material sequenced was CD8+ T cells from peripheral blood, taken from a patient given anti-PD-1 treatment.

Here the CDR3 is given as CASSLEAGASEQYF. The nucleotide sequence is TGTGCCAGCAGCTTGGAGGCAGGGGCCTCCGAGCAGTACTTC. The chain employs TRBV5-8 and TRBJ2-7, with a tentative D gene TRBD1 over 6 matching bases. The trim is 0 bases for V and 6 bases for J, with a gap of 13 bases between the germline ends. According to the germline V gene, CDR1 reads SGHTS and CDR2 reads YDEGEE. Inclusive of the bounding cysteine and phenylalanine, the CDR3 is 14 residues long. Left in the record is the CDR3 DNA by itself, 42 bases read in frame from the first base.